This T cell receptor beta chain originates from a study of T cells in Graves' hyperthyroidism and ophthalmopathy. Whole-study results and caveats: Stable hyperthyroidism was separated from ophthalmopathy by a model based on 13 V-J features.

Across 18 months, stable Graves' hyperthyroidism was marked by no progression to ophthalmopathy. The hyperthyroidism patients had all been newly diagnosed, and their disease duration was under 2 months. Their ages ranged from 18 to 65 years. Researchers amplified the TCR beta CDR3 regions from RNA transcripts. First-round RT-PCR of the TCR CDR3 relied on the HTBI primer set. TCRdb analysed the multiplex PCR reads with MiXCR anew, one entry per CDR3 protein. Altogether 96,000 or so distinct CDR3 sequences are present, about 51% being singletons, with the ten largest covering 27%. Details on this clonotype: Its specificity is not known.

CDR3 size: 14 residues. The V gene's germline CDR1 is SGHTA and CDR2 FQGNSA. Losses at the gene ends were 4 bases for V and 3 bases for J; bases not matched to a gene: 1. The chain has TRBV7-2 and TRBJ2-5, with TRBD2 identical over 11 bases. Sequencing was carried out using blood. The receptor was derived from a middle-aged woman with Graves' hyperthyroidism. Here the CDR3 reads CASSSGLAEETQYF. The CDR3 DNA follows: TGTGCCAGCAGCTCGGGACTAGCGGAAGAGACCCAGTACTTC.